This T cell receptor beta chain was found in a study of cytomegalovirus exposure and HLA in healthy donors. The wider study: Roughly 80% of roughly 430 genotyped donors fell in the Caucasian-associated ancestry cluster. Points from the study as a whole: Presence/absence analyses supposed approximately even sequencing depth among donors. In a later analysis, specific HLA alleles were associated with around 17,000 TCR beta sequences at a 0.05 false discovery rate.

CDR1 and CDR2 (germline): SNHLY, FYNNEI. The CDR3 has 17 residues. J was trimmed by 7 bases and V by 2 bases; bases with no gene match: 15. Both 60 Vbeta primers and 13 Jbeta primers went into the PCR. In the source study's methods: About 10 million of some 80 million unique TCR beta chains were shared, per a later count. Clones were sequenced by immunoSEQ multiplex PCR, and TCRdb holds only the in-frame ones, with some missing. That table gives V, J and clone size, and the DNA gave D and trimming. Counted here are about 150,000 clones, approximately 8.9% occurring once; the ten biggest clones make up around 7%. With respect to this clone: Antigen specificity is unknown.

This sequence joins TRBV2 and TRBJ2-7; 9 bases are a match to TRBD1. This sequence was found in a woman in her thirties or forties in good health and CMV-seropositive. The specimen sequenced was PBMCs. The DNA of the CDR3 is TGTGCCAGCAGTGAACTCGGGACAGGGATATCTGCAGGGGAGCAGTACTTC. Translating gives CASSELGTGISAGEQYF.